This passage covers 11 T cell receptor beta chains from one sample sequenced in a study of blood T cell repertoires in COVID-19. Measured with immunoSEQ multiplex PCR; TCRdb has only the in-frame clones, and not every one. Among roughly 250,000 clones listed, approximately 83% were seen once. Material for sequencing was PBMCs or T cells enriched from blood (not recorded which). These receptors all come from a woman in her 50s who had recovered from COVID-19.

This sequence joins TRBV20-1 and TRBJ2-4; no reliable D call. From germline, CDR1 is DFQATT and CDR2 SNEGSKA (reference sequence). The V end lost 4 bases, the J end lost 7 bases, and 8 bases lay between the germline ends. CDR3 length: 11 amino acids. CDR3 nucleotides: TGCAGTGCTATTCTCGAGAACATTCAGTACTTC. Its translation is CSAILENIQYF.

This chain joins TRBV2 and TRBJ1-2; 8 bases align to TRBD1. The germline V gene has CDR1 SNHLY and CDR2 FYNNEI. The CDR3 length is 12 residues. Germline trimming cut 5 bases from V and 8 bases from J; bases unmatched to any gene: 4. The CDR3 protein is CASSQGAQGYTF. CDR3 coding DNA: TGTGCCAGCAGTCAGGGGGCGCAGGGCTACACCTTC. Based on the CDR3 plus reference TRBV2 and TRBJ1-2, the full variable domain is EPEVTQTPSHQVTQMGQEVILRCVPISNHLYFYWYRQILGQKVEFLVSFYNNEISEKSEIFDDQFSVERPDGSNFTLKIRSTKLEDSAMYFCASSQGAQGYTFGSGTRLTVV.

This chain's CDR3 is CASSLDRGSYNEQFF. DNA for the CDR3: TGTGCCAGCAGCTTAGACAGGGGCTCCTACAATGAGCAGTTCTTC. The chain uses TRBV11-1 and TRBJ2-1; 7 bases fit TRBD1. CDR1 is SGHAT and CDR2 is FQDESV in the germline V gene (reference sequence). This CDR3 spans 15 amino acids. V shed 1 base and J 0 bases; nucleotides not matched to a gene: 0.

The chain employs TRBV5-1 and TRBJ2-3; TRBD2 might be the D (6 bases). This CDR3 comprises 14 residues. The V gene's germline CDR1 is SGHRS and CDR2 YFSETQ. The V end was cut by 4 bases, the J end by 6 bases, with 15 bases between. CDR3 DNA: TGCGCCAGCAGCAGGGGACTTTTGGGTGATACGCAGTATTTT. This gives the protein CASSRGLLGDTQYF.

The chain has TRBV7-2 and TRBJ1-5; the D gene is possibly TRBD1 (6 bases). Germline values: CDR1 SGHTA, CDR2 FQGNSA. The CDR3 totals 15 residues. Deletions cut 2 bases from V and 5 bases from J, with 13 bases between. Here the CDR3 reads CASSLRGGADQPQHF. The CDR3 region has the DNA TGTGCCAGCAGCTTAAGGGGGGGCGCGGATCAGCCCCAGCATTTT.

The chain joins TRBV18 to TRBJ1-1; D unresolved. From germline, CDR1 is KGHSH and CDR2 LQKENI. CDR3 length equals 14 residues. V lost 2 bases and J 0 bases, leaving 7 bases between the germline ends. The CDR3 nucleotides are TGTGCCAGCTCACCATCCCAGATGAACACTGAAGCTTTCTTT. Its translation: CASSPSQMNTEAFF.

This chain connects TRBV10-2 to TRBJ1-5; D might be TRBD1 (5 bases). V was pared by 8 bases and J by 2 bases, with 13 bases between. The CDR3 is made up of 14 amino acids. From germline, CDR1 is WSHSY and CDR2 SAAADI. The CDR3 nucleotides read TGCGCCAGCGCCGGGGGAAGGGGCAATCAGCCCCAGCATTTT. Protein product: CASAGGRGNQPQHF.

The gene calls are TRBV5-1 and TRBJ2-7; 7 bases align to TRBD1. Looked up from germline, CDR1 is SGHRS and CDR2 is YFSETQ. The CDR3 totals 17 residues. The trim removed 4 bases at V and 3 bases at J, leaving 16 bases unmatched. This CDR3 reads CASSLPGQPIKFYEQYF. The CDR3 nucleotides read TGCGCCAGCAGCCTACCGGGACAGCCCATTAAATTCTACGAGCAGTACTTC.

J is TRBJ1-1 and V is TRBV5-6; D call uncertain. Trimming cost V 5 bases and J 4 bases, with 12 bases left between them. The CDR3 has 13 residues. CDR1 is SGHDT and CDR2 is YYEEEE in the germline V gene. Written as DNA, the CDR3 is TGTGCCAGCAGTTTTACTCATGGCACTGAAGCTTTCTTT. The encoded protein is CASSFTHGTEAFF.

This clone was seen only once. This chain joins TRBV10-1 and TRBJ1-1; a possible D gene is TRBD1 (5 bases). Trimming removed 4 bases from V and 1 base from J, with 13 bases in between. Germline CDR1 reads WNHNN; CDR2 reads SYGVQD (reference sequence). This CDR3 spans 15 amino acids. CDR3 residues: CASSAGDTWNTEAFF. DNA for the CDR3: TGCGCCAGCAGTGCGGGGGATACCTGGAACACTGAAGCTTTCTTT.

The gene calls are TRBV3-1 (or the pseudogene TRBV3-2) and TRBJ2-7; 14 bases map to TRBD2. Germline V gene data show CDR1 as LGHDT and CDR2 as YNNKEL (reference sequence). This CDR3 is 14 amino acids long. Trimming at V came to 3 bases and at J to 6 bases, leaving 1 base not matched to a gene. This CDR3 is CASSQTSGRVEQYF. The CDR3 DNA sequence: TGTGCCAGCAGCCAGACTAGCGGGAGGGTCGAGCAGTACTTC.